This TCR beta chain was captured in a study of OX40 agonist ivuxolimab in advanced cancers. Study observations and caveats: Relative to CD4+ cells, CD8+ T cells on average had more expanded clones.

Points on this clone: The antigen is unknown.

V lost 0 bases and J lost 2; bases outside the gene matches: 2. In germline, CDR1 is SGDLS, CDR2 YYNGEE. CDR3 length equals 15 residues. Systemic immunosuppression or autoimmune disease history was grounds to exclude patients. Here immunoSEQ multiplex PCR was the method, and the copy in TCRdb shows in-frame clones only, minus some. The sample gives around 65,000 clones, approximately 91% of which show up once; 5% is in the top ten. The material sequenced was CD4+ or CD8+ T cells sorted from blood, taken in a trial of the OX40 agonist ivuxolimab. The source is an adult with an advanced solid tumor such as melanoma, head and neck, liver or kidney cancer. The chain links TRBV9 to TRBJ2-5, with 9 nucleotides matching TRBD1. The CDR3 here is CASSVGGTGQETQYF. The CDR3 DNA reads as TGTGCCAGCAGCGTAGGAGGGACAGGGCAAGAGACCCAGTACTTC.